These 23 T cell receptor beta chains originate from one sample sequenced in a study of regulatory T cells in long-lasting Graves disease. Combining iRepertoire HTBI primers with Arm-PCR of CDR3 regions, the authors built TCR beta libraries. TCRdb redid the calling of the multiplex PCR reads with MiXCR, one entry per CDR3 protein. The sample has about 470,000 distinct CDR3 sequences, 15% seen once. Time point here: newly diagnosed GD, antithyroid drugs for less than 3 months. From PBMCs, RNA was extracted and then used to make the TCR library. The sample also formed part of further work on T cells in Graves' hyperthyroidism and ophthalmopathy.

The source was peripheral blood mononuclear cells (PBMCs), collected at new diagnosis, from a patient treated with antithyroid drugs. These receptors all come from a woman in her thirties with Graves disease.

This clonotype has at least ten counts. The chain has TRBV15 and TRBJ1-6; D unresolved. The germline gives CDR1 LNHNV, CDR2 YYDKDF (reference sequence). Trimming took 5 bases from V and 4 from J, leaving 9 bases between them. CDR3 size: 14 residues. This CDR3 reads CATSQRNYNSPLHF. In nucleotides, the CDR3 is TGTGCCACCAGCCAAAGGAATTATAATTCACCCCTCCACTTT.

On this clonotype: The conserved phenylalanine or tryptophan normally closing the CDR3 is absent here, so this likely arose from a read error. The chain employs TRBV18 and TRBJ2-1; D remains ambiguous. The CDR3 is 14 amino acids. Trimming pared 8 bases from V and 4 bases from J, leaving 15 bases between. Germline CDR1 KGHSH, CDR2 LQKENI. This CDR3 is CASRASNGYNEQFS. CDR3 nucleotide sequence: TGTGCCAGCCGGGCGTCGAACGGGTACAATGAGCAGTTCTCC.

This clonotype was counted many times. The chain carries TRBV30 and TRBJ2-7; D tentatively reads TRBD1 or TRBD2 (5 bases each). Germline lookup yields CDR1 GTSNPN and CDR2 SVGIG (reference sequence). The CDR3 spans 11 residues. The CDR3 sequence is CAGTEGREQYF. The CDR3 DNA reads TGTGCTGGGACCGAGGGACGCGAGCAGTACTTC.

The CDR3 DNA sequence: TGTGCCAGCAGTGACTCTCCCCCCACAGGGCACCAAGAGACCCAGTACTTC. It specifies CASSDSPPTGHQETQYF. The chain employs TRBV6-4 and TRBJ2-5, with TRBD1 as a possible D gene (6 bases). The V gene lost 0 bases and the J gene lost 0 bases, with 14 bases spanning the gap. The CDR3 is 17 amino acids. Germline V gene lookup returns CDR1 MRHNA and CDR2 SNTAGT.

This clonotype occurred many times. The genes are TRBV14 and TRBJ2-3; D is unresolved. CDR3 size: 11 residues. The germline V gene encodes CDR1 SGHDN and CDR2 FVKESK. V was trimmed by 3 bases and J by 5 bases, leaving 3 bases between them. The CDR3 DNA sequence: TGTGCCAGCAGCCAGCTAGATACGCAGTATTTT. Amino acids: CASSQLDTQYF.

This clonotype has only a few counts. This chain links TRBV28 with TRBJ2-7, with TRBD1 identical over 12 bases. The CDR3 runs to 14 residues. The ends lost 7 bases at V and 7 bases at J; junction bases unmatched: 8. The germline gives CDR1 MDHEN, CDR2 SYDVKM. This CDR3 reads CASTGTGGFREQYF. CDR3 DNA sequence: TGTGCCAGCACTGGGACAGGGGGCTTTCGTGAGCAGTACTTC.

This clonotype was counted at least ten times. The V gene is TRBV30, the J gene TRBJ1-2; D unclear. Deletions cut 4 bases from V and 5 bases from J, with 8 bases between. Germline CDR1 GTSNPN, CDR2 SVGIG (reference sequence). The CDR3 has 11 amino acids. The CDR3 bases are TGTGCCTGGACAGAAGGTTATGGCTACACCTTC. This codes for CAWTEGYGYTF.

The CDR3 protein is CASGDRGGALHLNTEAFF. The CDR3 nucleotides are TGTGCCAGCGGAGACCGCGGAGGGGCACTTCACTTGAACACTGAAGCTTTCTTT. The gene calls are TRBV6-1 and TRBJ1-1; tentative D call: TRBD1 (5 bases). Germline CDR1 is MNHNS and CDR2 is SASEGT. The CDR3 length is 18 residues. Trimming shortened V by 8 bases and J by 0 bases, and 25 bases separated the two germline ends.

This clonotype was counted ten times or more. The V call is TRBV5-1, the J call TRBJ2-1; D unresolved. V lost 0 bases to trimming and J lost 4 bases, with 14 bases between them. The CDR3 runs to 16 residues. Germline-derived CDR1 and CDR2 are SGHRS and YFSETQ. CDR3 sequence reads: CASSLASGGGYNEQFF. CDR3 coding DNA: TGCGCCAGCAGCTTGGCCTCCGGCGGCGGTTACAATGAGCAGTTCTTC.

The rearrangement joins TRBV10-3 to TRBJ1-1; D unresolved. This CDR3 region has 12 residues. V lost 3 bases to trimming and J lost 11 bases, with 13 bases between them. Per germline, CDR1 ENHRY and CDR2 SYGVKD. This CDR3 is CAISDQGSPAFF. CDR3 bases: TGTGCCATCAGTGACCAAGGCTCCCCGGCTTTCTTT.

This clonotype has ten or more counts. V gene TRBV6-5 combines with J gene TRBJ1-1; no clear D gene. This CDR3 has 16 amino acids. Germline assignment: CDR1 MNHEY and CDR2 SVGAGI. V was pared by 4 bases and J by 1 base, with 16 bases between. DNA of the CDR3: TGTGCCAGCAGTTCCCAATTCCCTACACCGAACACTGAAGCTTTCTTT. Translated: CASSSQFPTPNTEAFF.

The V call is TRBV12-5, the J call TRBJ1-1; the D gene is possibly TRBD1 (5 bases). The CDR3 is 15 amino acids. Germline V gene sequence: CDR1 LGHNT, CDR2 FRNRAP. V was clipped by 6 bases and J by 4 bases, with 18 bases between them. CDR3 in DNA: TGTGCTAGTGGACAAGGAGCAGGGTCAGGCACTGAAGCTTTCTTT. This codes for CASGQGAGSGTEAFF.

This clonotype has only a few counts. V and J are TRBV6-1 and TRBJ2-7; no clear D. The germline V gene has CDR1 MNHNS and CDR2 SASEGT. This CDR3 spans 15 amino acids. Trimming shortened V by 2 bases and J by 0 bases, and 11 bases separated the two germline ends. DNA of the CDR3: TGTGCCAGCAGTGAAACTTTGGAGAGCTCCTACGAGCAGTACTTC. It yields the protein CASSETLESSYEQYF.

This clonotype was seen a handful of times. The rearrangement joins TRBV2 to TRBJ2-7, with D possibly matching TRBD1 (6 bases). CDR1 and CDR2 from the germline V gene are SNHLY and FYNNEI. Trimming pared 6 bases from V and 2 bases from J, leaving 14 bases between. CDR3 length: 14 amino acids. The CDR3 DNA sequence: TGTGCCAGCAGGGCCGACAGGATAACCTACGAGCAGTACTTC. It is translated as CASRADRITYEQYF.

This clonotype was observed a handful of times. The chain joins TRBV5-1 to TRBJ1-2; tentative D call: TRBD1 (5 bases). The CDR3 is made up of 14 amino acids. Trimming left V 4 bases short and J 7 bases short, with 17 bases between. From germline, CDR1 is SGHRS and CDR2 YFSETQ. DNA of the CDR3: TGCGCCAGCAGCCTTGACAGAGACCCCGGTGGCTACACCTTC. It translates to CASSLDRDPGGYTF.

This chain connects TRBV27 to TRBJ2-1; 8 nucleotides match TRBD1. Germline values: CDR1 MNHEY, CDR2 SMNVEV (reference sequence). V trimming: 5 bases; J trimming: 4 bases; junction bases outside the gene matches: 16. The CDR3 spans 18 residues. The CDR3 loop is CASSLSGGQDDRYNEQFF. For the CDR3, the DNA is TGTGCCAGCAGTCTGTCCGGGGGACAGGATGACAGGTACAATGAGCAGTTCTTC.

This clonotype was picked up many times. V and J are TRBV30 and TRBJ2-1; 9 bases line up with TRBD2. The CDR3 has 14 residues. The germline V gene encodes CDR1 GTSNPN and CDR2 SVGIG (reference sequence). V dropped 7 bases and J dropped 3; count of bases not matched to a gene: 7. CDR3 in amino acids: CASPTSGIYNEQFF. The CDR3 region has the DNA TGTGCCTCCCCGACTAGCGGAATCTACAATGAGCAGTTCTTC.

There are many counts of this clonotype. V gene TRBV7-3 combines with J gene TRBJ2-7; 9 positions match TRBD1. The CDR3 spans 15 residues. V lost 1 base to trimming and J lost 2 bases; unmatched junction nucleotides: 3. Germline loops: CDR1 SGHTA, CDR2 FQGTGA. In DNA, the CDR3 is TGTGCCAGCAGCTTAAGCGGGACAGGGACCTACGAGCAGTACTTC. This sequence encodes CASSLSGTGTYEQYF. Drawing the rest from reference TRBV7-3 and TRBJ2-7, the complete variable domain is GAGVSQTPSNKVTEKGKYVELRCDPISGHTALYWYRQSLGQGPEFLIYFQGTGAADDSGLPNDRFFAVRPEGSVSTLKIQRTERGDSAVYLCASSLSGTGTYEQYFGPGTRLTVT.

The chain couples TRBV2 to TRBJ1-1; maybe TRBD1 (5 bases). V was trimmed by 4 bases and J by 0 bases, leaving 9 bases between them. The CDR3 has 14 residues. Germline V gives CDR1 SNHLY, CDR2 FYNNEI. The CDR3 loop is CASSGQPMNTEAFF. CDR3 coding DNA: TGTGCCAGCAGTGGACAGCCCATGAACACTGAAGCTTTCTTT.

This clonotype was counted ten times or more. The gene calls are TRBV20-1 and TRBJ2-5; 9 bases fit TRBD2. Unmatched junction bases numbered 13, after V lost 6 bases and J lost 5 bases. Germline V gene lookup returns CDR1 DFQATT and CDR2 SNEGSKA (reference sequence). CDR3 length: 15 residues. The CDR3 nucleotides read TGCAGTGCCCGACTTCTAGCGGGATCTTTGGAGACCCAGTACTTC. Amino acids: CSARLLAGSLETQYF.

At least ten counts were recorded for this clonotype. The chain carries TRBV29-1 and TRBJ1-1; D is unresolved. The V gene's germline CDR1 is SQVTM and CDR2 ANQGSEA. The V gene lost 0 bases and the J gene lost 10 bases, with 12 bases spanning the gap. This CDR3 region has 12 residues. The CDR3 DNA is TGCAGCGTTGAAGAACCTCGAGGTCGAGCTTTCTTT. Translated: CSVEEPRGRAFF. Looking up the rest from reference TRBV29-1 and TRBJ1-1 gives the full variable domain: SAVISQKPSRDICQRGTSLTIQCQVDSQVTMMFWYRQQPGQSLTLIATANQGSEATYESGFVIDKFPISRPNLTFSTLTVSNMSPEDSSIYLCSVEEPRGRAFFGQGTRLTVV.

This clonotype was detected many times. J is TRBJ1-1 and V is TRBV6-5; D ambiguous. The CDR3 spans 15 residues. V gave up 2 bases and J gave up 5 bases, with 15 bases separating them. CDR1 and CDR2 (germline): MNHEY, SVGAGI. The CDR3 DNA sequence: TGTGCCAGCAGTTACGGGCCGGGAATTGGGACTGAAGCTTTCTTT. This gives the protein CASSYGPGIGTEAFF.

This chain connects TRBV29-1 to TRBJ1-6; 10 positions match TRBD1. The CDR3 is made up of 14 amino acids. Germline trimming cut 6 bases from V and 8 bases from J; bases unmatched to any gene: 7. The germline CDR1 and CDR2 sequences are SQVTM and ANQGSEA. The CDR3 loop is CSVDSGTGDSPLHF. The CDR3 bases are TGCAGCGTGGACTCCGGGACAGGGGATTCACCCCTCCACTTT.